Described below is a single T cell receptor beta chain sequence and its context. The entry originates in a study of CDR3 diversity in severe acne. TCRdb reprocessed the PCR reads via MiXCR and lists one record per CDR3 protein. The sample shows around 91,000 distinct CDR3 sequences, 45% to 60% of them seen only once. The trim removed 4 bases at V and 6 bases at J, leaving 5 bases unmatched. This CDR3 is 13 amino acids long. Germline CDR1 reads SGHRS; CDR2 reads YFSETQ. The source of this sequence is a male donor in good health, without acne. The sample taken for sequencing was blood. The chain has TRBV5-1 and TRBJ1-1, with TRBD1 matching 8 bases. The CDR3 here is CASSEPTGAEAFF. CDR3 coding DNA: TGCGCCAGCAGCGAACCGACAGGGGCTGAAGCTTTCTTT.